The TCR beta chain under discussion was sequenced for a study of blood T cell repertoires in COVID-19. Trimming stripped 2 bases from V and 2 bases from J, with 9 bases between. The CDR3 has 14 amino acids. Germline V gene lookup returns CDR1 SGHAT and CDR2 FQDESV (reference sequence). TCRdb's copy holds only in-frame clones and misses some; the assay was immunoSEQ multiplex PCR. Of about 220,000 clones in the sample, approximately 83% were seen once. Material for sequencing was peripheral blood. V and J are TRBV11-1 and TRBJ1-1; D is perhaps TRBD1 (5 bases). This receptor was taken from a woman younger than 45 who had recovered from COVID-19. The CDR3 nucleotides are TGTGCCAGCAGCTTACTCGGGGGTAACACTGAAGCTTTCTTT. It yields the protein CASSLLGGNTEAFF.